This entry describes one T cell receptor beta chain. Its target is not known. Unique molecular identifiers were built into the TCRbeta library. Each CDR3 protein gets one entry after TCRdb re-called the PCR reads with MiXCR. This sample yields about 440,000 distinct CDR3 sequences, of which around two fifths are seen a single time; approximately 30% belongs to the top ten. These data originate in a study of T-cell reconstitution after alpha-beta-depleted transplantation in children. Study observations and caveats: At the one-year point after transplant, T-cell counts and TCRbeta diversity were found to come mostly from T cells that had been newly produced. At day 60, the high TCRbeta diversity found in some patients originated from recipient T cells and thymic progenitors that had survived. Alpha-beta T cells about two months after transplant reportedly derived from several hundred expanded graft clones.

The clonotype was recovered from a girl aged 2 to 9 with aplastic anemia, due to receive a stem cell transplant. Specimen: PBMCs, collected before TCRalphabeta/CD19-depleted stem cell transplant.

The CDR3 nucleotides are TGTGCCAGCAGTTCCTCTCTGAGGGCAACTAATGAAAAACTGTTTTTT. Its protein product is CASSSSLRATNEKLFF. The rearrangement joins TRBV6-5 to TRBJ1-4; D unclear. Germline CDR1 and CDR2: MNHEY and SVGAGI. Trimming took 4 bases from V and 0 from J, leaving 12 bases between them. There are 16 residues in the CDR3.